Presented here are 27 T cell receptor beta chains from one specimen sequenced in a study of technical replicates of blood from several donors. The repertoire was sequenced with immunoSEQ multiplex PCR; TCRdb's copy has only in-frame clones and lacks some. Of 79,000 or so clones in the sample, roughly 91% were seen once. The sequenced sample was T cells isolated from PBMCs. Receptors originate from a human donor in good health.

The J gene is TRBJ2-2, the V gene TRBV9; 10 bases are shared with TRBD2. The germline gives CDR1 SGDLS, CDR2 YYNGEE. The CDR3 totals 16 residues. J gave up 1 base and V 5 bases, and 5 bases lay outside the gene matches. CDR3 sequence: CASSERGGRNTGELFF. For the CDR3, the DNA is TGTGCCAGCAGTGAGCGGGGGGGCCGGAACACCGGGGAGCTGTTTTTT.

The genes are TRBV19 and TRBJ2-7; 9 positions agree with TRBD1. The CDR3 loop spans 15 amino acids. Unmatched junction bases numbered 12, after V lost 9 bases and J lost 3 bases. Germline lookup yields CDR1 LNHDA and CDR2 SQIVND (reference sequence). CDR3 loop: CASTRRTGVNYEQYF. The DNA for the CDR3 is TGTGCCAGCACTCGGAGGACAGGGGTAAACTACGAGCAGTACTTC.

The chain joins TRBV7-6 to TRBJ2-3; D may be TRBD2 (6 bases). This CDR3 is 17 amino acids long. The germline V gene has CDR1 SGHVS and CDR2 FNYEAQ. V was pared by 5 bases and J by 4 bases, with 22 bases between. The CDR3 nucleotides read TGTGCCAGCAGCCCCCATGTGACGGGAGACGTGGCAGATACGCAGTATTTT. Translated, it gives CASSPHVTGDVADTQYF.

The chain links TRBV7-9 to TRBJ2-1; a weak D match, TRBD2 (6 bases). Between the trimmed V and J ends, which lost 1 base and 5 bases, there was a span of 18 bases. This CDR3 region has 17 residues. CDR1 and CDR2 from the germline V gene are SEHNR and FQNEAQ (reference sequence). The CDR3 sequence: CASSLGSRRDYNNEQFF. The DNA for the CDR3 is TGTGCCAGCAGCTTAGGGAGCCGGAGGGATTACAACAATGAGCAGTTCTTC.

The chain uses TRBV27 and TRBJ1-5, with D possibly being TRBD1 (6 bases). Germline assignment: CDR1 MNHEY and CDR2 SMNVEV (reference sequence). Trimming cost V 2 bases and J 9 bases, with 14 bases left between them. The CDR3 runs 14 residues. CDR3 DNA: TGTGCCAGCAGTTTAGCGACAGGCCTGATGCCCCAGCATTTT. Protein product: CASSLATGLMPQHF.

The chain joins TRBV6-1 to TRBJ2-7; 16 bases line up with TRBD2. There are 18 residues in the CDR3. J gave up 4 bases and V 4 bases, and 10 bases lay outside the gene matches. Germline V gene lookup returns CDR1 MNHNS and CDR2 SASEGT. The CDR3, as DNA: TGTGCCAGCAGTGTACCCGGGACTAGCGGGAGGGTATGGTACGAGCAGTACTTC. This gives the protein CASSVPGTSGRVWYEQYF.

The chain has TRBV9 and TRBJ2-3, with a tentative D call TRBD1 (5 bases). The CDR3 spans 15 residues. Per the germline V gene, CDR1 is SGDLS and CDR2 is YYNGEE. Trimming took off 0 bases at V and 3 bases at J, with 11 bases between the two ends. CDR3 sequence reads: CASSVGQGGTDTQYF. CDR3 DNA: TGTGCCAGCAGCGTAGGTCAGGGTGGGACAGATACGCAGTATTTT.

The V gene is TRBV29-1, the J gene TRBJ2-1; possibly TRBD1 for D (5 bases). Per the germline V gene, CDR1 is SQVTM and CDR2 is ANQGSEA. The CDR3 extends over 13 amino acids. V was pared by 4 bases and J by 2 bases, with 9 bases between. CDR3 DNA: TGCAGCGTTGCCAGGGCCCCCTACAATGAGCAGTTCTTC. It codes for CSVARAPYNEQFF.

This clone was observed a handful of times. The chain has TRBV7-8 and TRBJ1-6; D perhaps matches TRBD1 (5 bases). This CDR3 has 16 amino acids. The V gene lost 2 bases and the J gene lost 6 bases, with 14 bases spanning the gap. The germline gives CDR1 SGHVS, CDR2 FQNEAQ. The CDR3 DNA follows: TGTGCCAGCAGCTTAATGGGGGAGGACTCTAATTCACCCCTCCACTTT. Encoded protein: CASSLMGEDSNSPLHF.

In DNA, the CDR3 is TGTGCCAGTAGTATCGTTGGCAGGGGGGTAGATCAGCCCCAGCATTTT. Its protein is CASSIVGRGVDQPQHF. The chain uses TRBV19 and TRBJ1-5; the match to TRBD1 covers 7 bases. The CDR3 has 16 residues. Per the germline V gene, CDR1 is LNHDA and CDR2 is SQIVND (reference sequence). V lost 3 bases, J lost 5 bases, and 10 bases stayed unmatched.

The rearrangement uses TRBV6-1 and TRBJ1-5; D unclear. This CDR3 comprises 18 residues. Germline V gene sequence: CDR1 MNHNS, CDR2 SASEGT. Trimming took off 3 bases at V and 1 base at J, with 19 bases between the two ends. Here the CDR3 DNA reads TGTGCCAGCAGTGAGAGAGAGACACCGAAAAGCAGCAATCAGCCCCAGCATTTT. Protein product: CASSERETPKSSNQPQHF.

CDR3 in amino acids: CASSIDRGGKLFF. Written as DNA, the CDR3 is TGTGCCAGTAGTATTGATCGGGGTGGAAAACTGTTTTTT. This chain uses TRBV19 with TRBJ1-4; D is uncertain. The CDR3 spans 13 residues. In germline, CDR1 is LNHDA, CDR2 SQIVND (reference sequence). Trimming stripped 3 bases from V and 10 bases from J, with 12 bases between.

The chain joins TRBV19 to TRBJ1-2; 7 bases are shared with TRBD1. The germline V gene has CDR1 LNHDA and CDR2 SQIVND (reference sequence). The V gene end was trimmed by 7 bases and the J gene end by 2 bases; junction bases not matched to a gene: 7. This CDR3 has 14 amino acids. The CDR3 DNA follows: TGTGCCAGTATCACGACAGGGACCAACTATGGCTACACCTTC. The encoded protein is CASITTGTNYGYTF.

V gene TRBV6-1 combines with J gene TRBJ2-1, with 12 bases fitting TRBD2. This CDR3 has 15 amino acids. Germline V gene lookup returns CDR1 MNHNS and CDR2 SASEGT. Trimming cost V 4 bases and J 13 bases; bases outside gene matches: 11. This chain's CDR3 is CASSVGLLAGGPQFF. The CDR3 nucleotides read TGTGCCAGCAGTGTAGGGTTGCTAGCGGGAGGGCCCCAGTTCTTC.

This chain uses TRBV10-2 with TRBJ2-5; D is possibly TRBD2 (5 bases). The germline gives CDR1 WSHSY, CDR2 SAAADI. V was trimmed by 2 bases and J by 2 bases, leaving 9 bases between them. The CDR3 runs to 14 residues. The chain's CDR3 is CASSEAGVQETQYF. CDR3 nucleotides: TGCGCCAGCAGTGAGGCCGGGGTACAAGAGACCCAGTACTTC.

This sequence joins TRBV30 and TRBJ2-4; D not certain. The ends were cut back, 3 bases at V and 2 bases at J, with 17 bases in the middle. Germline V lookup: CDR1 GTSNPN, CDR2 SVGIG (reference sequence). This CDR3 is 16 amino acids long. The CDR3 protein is CAWRRPSQDSKNIQYF. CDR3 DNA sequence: TGTGCCTGGAGGCGACCTTCGCAGGATTCCAAAAACATTCAGTACTTC.

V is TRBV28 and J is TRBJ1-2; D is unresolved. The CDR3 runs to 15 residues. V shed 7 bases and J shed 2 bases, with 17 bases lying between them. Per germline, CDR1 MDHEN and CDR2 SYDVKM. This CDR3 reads CASTPRWRANYGYTF. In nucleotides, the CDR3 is TGTGCCAGCACCCCGCGTTGGAGGGCCAACTATGGCTACACCTTC.

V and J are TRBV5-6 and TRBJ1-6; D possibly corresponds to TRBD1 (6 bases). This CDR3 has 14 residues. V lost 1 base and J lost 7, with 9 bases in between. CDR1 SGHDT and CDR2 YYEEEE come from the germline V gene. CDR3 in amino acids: CASSLTGMNSPLHF. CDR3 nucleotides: TGTGCCAGCAGCTTGACAGGGATGAATTCACCCCTCCACTTT.

CDR3 sequence (DNA): TGTGCCAGCAGCCCGGGACTAGCGGGAGGTGAGACCCAGTACTTC. Protein: CASSPGLAGGETQYF. The chain couples TRBV7-9 to TRBJ2-5; TRBD2 aligns across 15 bases. V lost 5 bases to trimming and J lost 5 bases; unmatched junction nucleotides: 3. The CDR3 is 15 residues long. The germline CDR1 and CDR2 sequences are SEHNR and FQNEAQ (reference sequence).

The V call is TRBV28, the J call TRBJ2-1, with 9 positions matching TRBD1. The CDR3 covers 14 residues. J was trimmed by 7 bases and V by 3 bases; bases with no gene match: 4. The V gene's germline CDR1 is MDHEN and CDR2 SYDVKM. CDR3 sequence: CASSLGTGRNEQFF. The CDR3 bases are TGTGCCAGCAGTTTGGGGACAGGGCGGAATGAGCAGTTCTTC. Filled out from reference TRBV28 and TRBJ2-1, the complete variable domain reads DVKVTQSSRYLVKRTGEKVFLECVQDMDHENMFWYRQDPGLGLRLIYFSYDVKMKEKGDIPEGYSVSREKKERFSLILESASTNQTSMYLCASSLGTGRNEQFFGPGTRLTVL.

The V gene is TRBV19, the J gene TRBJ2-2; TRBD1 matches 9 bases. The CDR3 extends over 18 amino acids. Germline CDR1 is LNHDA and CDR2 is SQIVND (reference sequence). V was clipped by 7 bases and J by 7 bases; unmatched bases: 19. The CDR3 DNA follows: TGTGCCAGTATTCGAGAGTACTCCGGGACAGGGCTGGTCGGGGAGCTGTTTTTT. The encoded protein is CASIREYSGTGLVGELFF. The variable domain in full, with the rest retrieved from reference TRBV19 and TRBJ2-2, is DGGITQSPKYLFRKEGQNVTLSCEQNLNHDAMYWYRQDPGQGLRLIYYSQIVNDFQKGDIAEGYSVSREKKESFPLTVTSAQKNPTAFYLCASIREYSGTGLVGELFFGEGSRLTVL.

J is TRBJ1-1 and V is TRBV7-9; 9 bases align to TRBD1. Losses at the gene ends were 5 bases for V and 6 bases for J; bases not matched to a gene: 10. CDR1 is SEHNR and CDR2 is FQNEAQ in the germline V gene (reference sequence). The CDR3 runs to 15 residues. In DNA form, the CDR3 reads TGTGCCAGCAGCCCCCAGGGGACAGGGCGGCCTGAAGCTTTCTTT. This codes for CASSPQGTGRPEAFF.

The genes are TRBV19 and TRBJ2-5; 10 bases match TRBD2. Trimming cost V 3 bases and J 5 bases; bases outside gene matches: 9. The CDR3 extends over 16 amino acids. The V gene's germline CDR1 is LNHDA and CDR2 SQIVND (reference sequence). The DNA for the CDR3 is TGTGCCAGTAGTATTGGGCTAGCGGGAGTGTTGGAGACCCAGTACTTC. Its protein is CASSIGLAGVLETQYF.

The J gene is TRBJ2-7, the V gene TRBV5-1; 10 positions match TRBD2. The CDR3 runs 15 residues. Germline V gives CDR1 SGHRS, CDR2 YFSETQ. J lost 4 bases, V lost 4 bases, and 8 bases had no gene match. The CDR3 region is CASSPAAGGVYEQYF. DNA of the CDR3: TGCGCCAGCAGCCCTGCAGCGGGAGGGGTGTACGAGCAGTACTTC. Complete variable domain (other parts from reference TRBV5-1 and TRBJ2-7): KAGVTQTPRYLIKTRGQQVTLSCSPISGHRSVSWYQQTPGQGLQFLFEYFSETQRNKGNFPGRFSGRQFSNSRSEMNVSTLELGDSALYLCASSPAAGGVYEQYFGPGTRLTVT.

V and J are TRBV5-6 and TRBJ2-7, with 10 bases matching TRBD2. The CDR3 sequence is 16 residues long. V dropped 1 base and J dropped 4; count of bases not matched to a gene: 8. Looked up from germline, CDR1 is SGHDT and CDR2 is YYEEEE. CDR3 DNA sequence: TGTGCCAGCAGCTTGCCCCTGTTAGCGGGAGGATACGAGCAGTACTTC. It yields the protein CASSLPLLAGGYEQYF. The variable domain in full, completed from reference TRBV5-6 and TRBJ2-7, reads DAGVTQSPTHLIKTRGQQVTLRCSPKSGHDTVSWYQQALGQGPQFIFQYYEEEERQRGNFPDRFSGHQFPNYSSELNVNALLLGDSALYLCASSLPLLAGGYEQYFGPGTRLTVT.

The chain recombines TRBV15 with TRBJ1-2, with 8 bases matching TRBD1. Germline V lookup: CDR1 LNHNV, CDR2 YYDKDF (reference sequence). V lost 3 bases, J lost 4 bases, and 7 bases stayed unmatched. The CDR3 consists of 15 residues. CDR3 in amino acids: CATSSGQGSLYGYTF. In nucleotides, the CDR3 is TGTGCCACCAGCAGTGGACAGGGTTCCCTCTATGGCTACACCTTC.

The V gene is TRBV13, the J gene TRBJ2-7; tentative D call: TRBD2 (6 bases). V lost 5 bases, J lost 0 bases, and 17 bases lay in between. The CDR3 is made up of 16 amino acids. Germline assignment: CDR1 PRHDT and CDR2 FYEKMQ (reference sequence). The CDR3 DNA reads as TGTGCCAGCAGCCATCCGACCGGGGGTGACTCCTACGAGCAGTACTTC. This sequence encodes CASSHPTGGDSYEQYF.